The rows below give T cell receptor beta chains drawn from one sample of a study of T cell changes during pregnancy in multiple sclerosis. Using immunoSEQ multiplex PCR, the repertoire was profiled, and TCRdb retains in-frame clones only, with some absent. The sample contains around 66,000 clones, 91% of which appear only once. This material consisted of peripheral blood, taken after pregnancy. The receptors derive from a female donor in good health, enrolled as a control in a pregnancy study. CDR3s include the opening cysteine and the closing phenylalanine or tryptophan. A D gene is named only where the DNA matches it firmly.

>TRBV7-9|TRBD1
CASSSRTGGTYNEQFF
>TRBV5-1|TRBD1
CASSLDTGGDYEQYF
>TRBV6-5|TRBD1
CASSYSRQGSQPQHF
>TRBV7-2|NA
CASSPTGPETQYF
>TRBV7-9|TRBD2
CASSPGTSGWETQYF
>TRBV5-6|NA
CASSDGTTYNSPLHF
>TRBV4-3|NA
CASSQDGAGAAHEQYF
>TRBV4-3|TRBD2
CASSQDRREGRDTQYF
>TRBV9|TRBD2
CASSAPTGGAEVETQYF
>TRBV5-6|TRBD1
CASSLPGQSIADTQYF
>TRBV9|TRBD1
CASSAGTGVGSYEQYF
>TRBV15|NA
CATSPPGGARNEKLFF
>TRBV5-5|TRBD1
CASSWGQGISSPLHF
>TRBV5-8|NA
CATHRQDSYNSPLHF
>TRBV5-8|NA
CASSLASGRQPQHF
>TRBV19|TRBD1
CASSTQGDLYNSPLHF
>TRBV6-5|TRBD1
CASSNRQGAKSPLHF
>TRBV6-5|NA
CASSYRRGSEKLFF
>TRBV11-2|NA
CASSFREQFF
>TRBV5-1|TRBD1
CASSTGGIQETQYF
>TRBV4-1|TRBD1
CASSQDRTGYYEQYF
>TRBV2|TRBD2
CASKGLAVQETQYF
>TRBV7-2|NA
CASSQLDEQFF
>TRBV4-3|NA
CASSQEPDGLFNYGYTF
>TRBV2|TRBD1
CASSQDRSLTDTQYF
>TRBV6-1|NA
CASSDISDKTQHF
>TRBV5-1|TRBD1
CASSPVGRTGTYEQYF
>TRBV4-2|NA
CASSQDRPGPGGTQYF
>TRBV6-4|NA
CASTPSPGTGELFF
>TRBV19|NA
CASSIRETGFSYEQYF
>TRBV10-3|NA
CAISDRAGNTIYF
>TRBV7-2|NA
CASSLDPGIEREAFF
>TRBV10-3|TRBD1
CAISADRGNSPLHF
>TRBV19|TRBD2
CASSARGGETQYF
>TRBV30|NA
CAWSVGQNNSPLHF
>TRBV2|NA
CARRQRGTDTQYF
>TRBV9|TRBD1
CASSMFGQGQYNEQFF
>TRBV4-2|TRBD2
CASSQQTSGGYEQYF
>TRBV2|TRBD1
CASGTGVGEQFF
>TRBV5-4|NA
CASSLDGGAHEQFF
>TRBV27|NA
CASSLSTGHLYEQYF
>TRBV15|NA
CATSRPLERGTDTQYF